The 32 T cell receptor beta chains below come from one sample, sequenced in a study of regulatory T cells in long-lasting Graves disease. Time point indicated: newly diagnosed GD, antithyroid drugs for less than 3 months. The TCR library was prepared using RNA isolated from PBMCs. Construction of TCR beta libraries relied on iRepertoire HTBI primers and on Arm-PCR targeting CDR3 regions. TCRdb passed the multiplex PCR reads through MiXCR, listing each CDR3 protein once. The table lists 300,000 to 400,000 distinct CDR3 sequences, around 15% of them singletons. The material was peripheral blood mononuclear cells (PBMCs), obtained at new diagnosis, from a patient treated with antithyroid drugs. These receptors were obtained from a female donor with Graves disease.

The table lists this clonotype with many counts. The CDR3 spells CATQGQSTEAFF. The CDR3 DNA reads TGCGCCACCCAAGGACAATCCACTGAAGCTTTCTTT. The chain has TRBV10-1 and TRBJ1-1; TRBD1 might be the D (5 bases). CDR1 is WNHNN and CDR2 is SYGVQD in the germline V gene (reference sequence). This CDR3 is 12 amino acids long. Trimming cost V 10 bases and J 4 bases, with 13 bases left between them.

This clonotype was counted at least ten times. The chain employs TRBV27 and TRBJ2-2; possible D gene TRBD1, 5 bases. Trimming took off 6 bases at V and 6 bases at J, with 11 bases between the two ends. CDR1 and CDR2 from the germline V gene are MNHEY and SMNVEV (reference sequence). The CDR3 sequence is 13 residues long. CDR3 protein: CASRKRGSGELFF. The CDR3, as DNA: TGTGCCAGCAGAAAAAGGGGTTCCGGGGAGCTGTTTTTT.

The rearrangement links TRBV7-2 to TRBJ1-2, with TRBD1 as a possible D gene (6 bases). Trimming took 3 bases from V and 0 from J, leaving 20 bases between them. Germline CDR1 and CDR2: SGHTA and FQGNSA. The CDR3 consists of 18 residues. For the CDR3, the DNA is TGTGCCAGCAGCTTTAGGAGCGGCAGGGGTTCTTCTAACTATGGCTACACCTTC. It translates to CASSFRSGRGSSNYGYTF.

The table lists this clonotype with a few counts. The chain carries TRBV2 and TRBJ2-1, with a possible D match to TRBD2 (6 bases). CDR1 SNHLY and CDR2 FYNNEI come from the germline V gene. Trimming shortened V by 7 bases and J by 5 bases, and 12 bases separated the two germline ends. The CDR3 sequence is 13 residues long. The CDR3 bases are TGTGCCAGCAATCCGGCTAGCGACAATGAGCAGTTCTTC. Translation gives CASNPASDNEQFF.

This clonotype was detected many times. The chain joins TRBV5-1 to TRBJ2-7; D unresolved. The CDR3 totals 13 residues. Germline CDR1 and CDR2: SGHRS and YFSETQ. Trimming took off 1 base at V and 3 bases at J, with 8 bases between the two ends. The CDR3 is CASSLQRSYEQYF. In DNA form, the CDR3 reads TGCGCCAGCAGCTTGCAGAGAAGCTACGAGCAGTACTTC.

This clonotype was observed at least ten times. V is TRBV12-3 or TRBV12-4 and J is TRBJ2-2, with 8 bases that match TRBD1. V shed 5 bases, J shed 4 bases, and the junction held 9 bases outside the gene matches. This CDR3 contains 16 residues. The CDR3 region has the DNA TGTGCCAGCAGTACCCGGGGACAGGCAACCACCGGGGAGCTGTTTTTT. Translating it yields CASSTRGQATTGELFF.

In this sample, this clonotype turned up once. The chain couples TRBV30 to TRBJ2-7; TRBD2 might be the D (6 bases). CDR1 is GTSNPN and CDR2 is SVGIG in the germline V gene (reference sequence). Trimming pared 4 bases from V and 8 bases from J, leaving 18 bases between. There are 13 residues in the CDR3. Here the CDR3 reads CAWTLGLWGKQYF. CDR3 coding DNA: TGTGCCTGGACCCTGGGACTCTGGGGTAAGCAGTACTTC.

This clonotype was observed many times. The rearrangement links TRBV6-2 or TRBV6-3 to TRBJ2-1; the D gene is possibly TRBD2 (5 bases). CDR1 MNHEY and CDR2 SVGEGT come from the germline V gene. V was trimmed by 3 bases and J by 6 bases, leaving 12 bases between them. This CDR3 has 14 amino acids. CDR3 DNA: TGTGCCAGCAGTTATTCGGGAAGGAGCAATGAGCAGTTCTTC. It is translated as CASSYSGRSNEQFF.

This clonotype was seen ten or more times. This sequence joins TRBV2 and TRBJ1-6, with 8 bases identical to TRBD1. Germline V gives CDR1 SNHLY, CDR2 FYNNEI. V shed 7 bases and J 4 bases; nucleotides not matched to a gene: 9. The length of the CDR3 is 16 residues. The CDR3 is CASIRDRGNYNSPLHF. The CDR3 nucleotides read TGTGCCAGCATCCGAGACAGGGGAAATTATAATTCACCCCTCCACTTT.

The chain uses TRBV5-5 and TRBJ2-2; maybe TRBD1 (6 bases). The CDR3 has 15 amino acids. CDR1 and CDR2 (germline): SGHKS, YYEKEE (reference sequence). The ends were cut back, 2 bases at V and 6 bases at J, with 14 bases in the middle. CDR3 in DNA: TGTGCCAGCAGCTTAAGAAACAGGGTTTCCGGGGAGCTGTTTTTT. The encoded protein is CASSLRNRVSGELFF.

This clonotype was observed at least ten times. The J gene is TRBJ1-2, the V gene TRBV4-3; D is undetermined. Per germline, CDR1 LGHNA and CDR2 YSLEER. Trimming cost V 4 bases and J 8 bases, with 17 bases left between them. The length of the CDR3 is 14 residues. This CDR3 is CASSPGTTSQGYTF. CDR3 sequence (DNA): TGCGCCAGCAGCCCAGGCACCACAAGTCAGGGCTACACCTTC.

This clonotype was seen repeatedly, ten times or more. V and J are TRBV7-2 and TRBJ1-2; TRBD1 aligns across 7 bases. The CDR3 is made up of 15 amino acids. The junction had 11 bases not matched to a gene; V was cut back by 5 bases and J by 5 bases. Germline lookup yields CDR1 SGHTA and CDR2 FQGNSA. The CDR3 spells CASSTLTGSGYGYTF. CDR3 coding DNA: TGTGCCAGCAGCACCCTGACAGGGTCGGGGTATGGCTACACCTTC.

This clonotype was counted at least ten times. The V call is TRBV6-2 or TRBV6-3, the J call TRBJ2-3; 8 nucleotides agree with TRBD1. The CDR3 spans 14 residues. Trimming removed 6 bases from V and 4 bases from J; junction bases left unmatched: 6. Germline CDR1 MNHEY, CDR2 SVGEGT. This chain's CDR3 is CASRRTGFADTQYF. CDR3 nucleotide sequence: TGTGCCAGCAGACGGACAGGGTTTGCAGATACGCAGTATTTT.

This clonotype was recorded at least ten times. The chain recombines TRBV19 with TRBJ1-1; no reliable D call. Trimming left V 4 bases short and J 1 base short, with 19 bases between. This CDR3 has 17 amino acids. Looked up from germline, CDR1 is LNHDA and CDR2 is SQIVND (reference sequence). The CDR3 DNA follows: TGTGCCAGTAGTACCCCAGGACGGTACCTACCGAACACTGAAGCTTTCTTT. This encodes CASSTPGRYLPNTEAFF.

There are many counts of this clonotype. The chain links TRBV24-1 to TRBJ2-1; no reliable D call. CDR1 and CDR2 (germline): KGHDR, SFDVKD. The V end lost 5 bases, the J end lost 4 bases, and 8 bases lay between the germline ends. The CDR3 is made up of 13 amino acids. As DNA, the CDR3 is TGTGCCACCAGTGTTGACGGGTACAATGAGCAGTTCTTC. It encodes CATSVDGYNEQFF.

This clonotype has ten or more counts. The V gene is TRBV10-1, the J gene TRBJ1-5; D unresolved. CDR1 and CDR2 from the germline V gene are WNHNN and SYGVQD (reference sequence). The CDR3 is 20 amino acids. Trimming shortened V by 5 bases and J by 9 bases, and 35 bases separated the two germline ends. The chain's CDR3 is CASSLGFPGRMSLWSRPQHF. The CDR3 DNA is TGCGCCAGCAGTTTAGGGTTTCCCGGGAGGATGTCATTATGGTCACGGCCCCAGCATTTT.

This clonotype was observed at least ten times. The chain uses TRBV5-5 and TRBJ1-3, with 8 bases fitting TRBD1. V lost 3 bases, J lost 0 bases, and 5 bases stayed unmatched. In germline, CDR1 is SGHKS, CDR2 YYEKEE (reference sequence). The CDR3 contains 16 residues. The chain's CDR3 is CASSSGQAISGNTIYF. DNA for the CDR3: TGTGCCAGCAGCTCGGGACAGGCGATCTCTGGAAACACCATATATTTT.

The chain has TRBV11-2 and TRBJ2-7; no definite D call. The CDR3 contains 14 residues. Trimming removed 0 bases from V and 1 base from J, with 7 bases in between. Germline loops: CDR1 SGHAT, CDR2 FQNNGV. In DNA form, the CDR3 reads TGTGCCAGCAGCTTAGATATCAGGTCCTACGAGCAGTACTTC. It is translated as CASSLDIRSYEQYF.

This clonotype was recorded many times. The chain recombines TRBV10-3 with TRBJ2-7, with 8 bases fitting TRBD1. J lost 7 bases, V lost 6 bases, and 8 bases had no gene match. This CDR3 has 13 residues. CDR1 and CDR2 (germline): ENHRY, SYGVKD. This CDR3 reads CAISATTGGEQYF. In DNA form, the CDR3 reads TGTGCCATCAGCGCTACCACAGGGGGGGAGCAGTACTTC.

This clonotype was counted at least ten times. The chain joins TRBV11-2 to TRBJ2-2, with 9 bases lining up with TRBD2. The CDR3 totals 15 residues. The junction had 6 bases not matched to a gene; V was cut back by 5 bases and J by 5 bases. CDR1 is SGHAT, CDR2 FQNNGV, per germline. The DNA for the CDR3 is TGTGCCAGCAGCCTTAGCGGGAGCCTTACCGGGGAGCTGTTTTTT. This gives the protein CASSLSGSLTGELFF.

This clonotype was seen only a few times. The V gene is TRBV6-2 or TRBV6-3, the J gene TRBJ2-1; 14 bases line up with TRBD2. The germline V gene has CDR1 MNHEY and CDR2 SVGEGT. Germline trimming cut 3 bases from V and 5 bases from J; bases unmatched to any gene: 3. This CDR3 region has 16 residues. CDR3 bases: TGTGCCAGCAGTTATGGGACTAGCGGGAGAAACAATGAGCAGTTCTTC. Translation gives CASSYGTSGRNNEQFF.

V gene TRBV6-9 combines with J gene TRBJ2-2, with 8 nucleotides matching TRBD2. The trim removed 3 bases at V and 2 bases at J, leaving 8 bases unmatched. This CDR3 is built from 17 residues. The germline V gene encodes CDR1 MNHGY and CDR2 SVAAGI. CDR3 loop: CASSYPHSGINTGELFF. CDR3 sequence (DNA): TGTGCCAGCAGTTACCCCCATAGCGGGATCAACACCGGGGAGCTGTTTTTT.

This clonotype appeared many times. This chain links TRBV7-9 with TRBJ2-3, with TRBD1 matching 9 bases. Germline values: CDR1 SEHNR, CDR2 FQNEAQ (reference sequence). The J segment lost 6 bases and the V segment lost 5 bases, leaving 9 bases of the junction unmatched. This CDR3 has 15 residues. The CDR3 DNA reads TGTGCCAGCAGCCCCAGGACAGGGGCGGTGGATACGCAGTATTTT. This gives the protein CASSPRTGAVDTQYF. The whole variable domain, remainder taken from reference TRBV7-9 and TRBJ2-3, is DTGVSQNPRHKITKRGQNVTFRCDPISEHNRLYWYRQTLGQGPEFLTYFQNEAQLEKSRLLSDRFSAERPKGSFSTLEIQRTEQGDSAMYLCASSPRTGAVDTQYFGPGTRLTVL.

In this sample, this clonotype turned up a few times. This rearrangement joins TRBV6-1 to TRBJ2-1, with D possibly TRBD1 on 6 matching bases. Trimming cost V 8 bases and J 8 bases, with 10 bases left between them. Looked up from germline, CDR1 is MNHNS and CDR2 is SASEGT. This CDR3 region has 11 residues. The CDR3 sequence is CASGGQYEQFF. The CDR3, as DNA: TGTGCCAGCGGAGGACAGTATGAGCAGTTCTTC.

This clonotype was observed many times. The chain has TRBV2 and TRBJ1-2, with D perhaps matching TRBD1 (6 bases). Looked up from germline, CDR1 is SNHLY and CDR2 is FYNNEI. Trimming removed 5 bases at V and 4 bases at J, with 17 bases between. This CDR3 has 15 amino acids. The CDR3 region has the DNA TGTGCCAGCAGTATCACGGGGGGCGACATCTATGGCTACACCTTC. Its protein is CASSITGGDIYGYTF.

This clonotype has ten or more counts. The rearrangement joins TRBV12-3 or TRBV12-4 to TRBJ2-2; 14 bases fit TRBD2. This CDR3 region has 18 residues. V gave up 3 bases and J gave up 8 bases; unmatched junction bases: 11. CDR3 sequence reads: CASSLFLGTSGRGGELFF. The CDR3 DNA is TGTGCCAGCAGTTTGTTCTTGGGGACTAGCGGGAGAGGAGGGGAGCTGTTTTTT.

J is TRBJ2-1 and V is TRBV7-9; maybe TRBD2 (6 bases). Germline V gene sequence: CDR1 SEHNR, CDR2 FQNEAQ (reference sequence). This CDR3 region has 16 residues. Trimming removed 3 bases at V and 0 bases at J, with 12 bases between. The CDR3 DNA reads TGTGCCAGCAGCTTTAGACTAGAGAGCTCCTACAATGAGCAGTTCTTC. It encodes CASSFRLESSYNEQFF.

This chain connects TRBV6-1 to TRBJ2-7; 7 bases line up with TRBD1. The trim removed 0 bases at V and 2 bases at J, leaving 4 bases unmatched. Per germline, CDR1 MNHNS and CDR2 SASEGT. This CDR3 is built from 15 residues. DNA of the CDR3: TGTGCCAGCAGTGAAGCAAGGGGGCGCCCCTACGAGCAGTACTTC. Its translation is CASSEARGRPYEQYF.

This clonotype was seen a handful of times. The CDR3 bases are TGTGCCAGCAGCGATCCGGGACTAGCGGCGGGGACCGGGGAGCTGTTTTTT. It is translated as CASSDPGLAAGTGELFF. V gene TRBV9 combines with J gene TRBJ2-2; 11 bases are a match to TRBD2. The CDR3 loop spans 17 amino acids. Unmatched junction bases numbered 9, after V lost 3 bases and J lost 5 bases. The V gene's germline CDR1 is SGDLS and CDR2 YYNGEE.

This clonotype was counted ten times or more. The V call is TRBV7-3, the J call TRBJ2-3, with 10 bases matching TRBD2. Germline CDR1 SGHTA, CDR2 FQGTGA. The CDR3 extends over 18 amino acids. With V trimmed by 5 bases and J by 0 bases, 11 bases remained unmatched. The CDR3 sequence: CASSEIGGLAPSTDTQYF. In DNA form, the CDR3 reads TGTGCCAGCAGCGAAATAGGGGGACTAGCGCCCAGCACAGATACGCAGTATTTT.

The chain carries TRBV27 and TRBJ2-5; 9 nucleotides match TRBD2. The junction had 3 bases not matched to a gene; V was cut back by 1 base and J by 3 bases. The V gene's germline CDR1 is MNHEY and CDR2 SMNVEV (reference sequence). The CDR3 totals 15 residues. CDR3 loop: CASSLWLAGKETQYF. CDR3 bases: TGTGCCAGCAGTTTATGGCTAGCGGGAAAAGAGACCCAGTACTTC.

This chain links TRBV11-1 with TRBJ1-6; 10 bases align to TRBD1. The germline V gene encodes CDR1 SGHAT and CDR2 FQDESV (reference sequence). Germline trimming cut 5 bases from V and 10 bases from J; bases unmatched to any gene: 11. The CDR3 is made up of 16 amino acids. CDR3 in DNA: TGTGCCAGCAGCCGTCTGGGACAGGGGCGCGCCTCACCCCTCCACTTT. Its translation is CASSRLGQGRASPLHF. Full variable domain (rest looked up from reference TRBV11-1 and TRBJ1-6): EAEVAQSPRYKITEKSQAVAFWCDPISGHATLYWYRQILGQGPELLVQFQDESVVDDSQLPKDRFSAERLKGVDSTLKIQPAELGDSAMYLCASSRLGQGRASPLHFGNGTRLTVT.